This TCR beta chain was identified in a study of read filtering for tumor transcriptome and immune sequencing. Overall study: By R-ISS, stages I, II and III held approximately 8, 16 and 7 patients. RNA-seq yielded only about 85 to 1273 TCR reads, IR-seq about 4 to 11 million. Whole-study results and caveats: IR-seq and RNA-seq agreed better without single-read clonotypes. Compared with RNA-seq, IR-seq gave much higher clonotype depth and reliability.

The CDR3 consists of 16 residues. The V gene end was trimmed by 4 bases and the J gene end by 0 bases; junction bases not matched to a gene: 7. Germline CDR1 is DFQATT and CDR2 is SNEGSKA (reference sequence). The sample holds many counts of this clonotype. No antigen is known for it. This library used approximately 370 ng RNA and molecular barcoded adaptors spanning alpha/delta and beta/gamma chains. MiXCR, run by TCRdb on the reads, gives a single entry per CDR3 protein. The sample yields tens of thousands of distinct CDR3 sequences, about a fifth seen once. The sample consisted of a population of CD138-negative cells sorted from bone marrow. This clonotype originated in a donor at least 40 years old with multiple myeloma. The V and J genes are TRBV20-1 and TRBJ1-1; TRBD1 matches at 11 bases. CDR3 in amino acids: CSAMGQGVTLNTEAFF. CDR3 DNA: TGCAGTGCTATGGGACAGGGGGTGACTCTGAACACTGAAGCTTTCTTT.